This T cell receptor beta chain was captured in a study of blood T cell repertoires in COVID-19 (dated by TCRdb to the early 2020s). Study-wide context: The collaborator samples originated in the United States, Italy and Spain and spanned the acute and convalescent phases of COVID-19. The dataset comprised deeply sampled blood TCRbeta repertoires from subjects exposed to, actively infected with, or recovered from COVID-19. Where HLA class I and class II types were available, the types were taken from metadata supplied by the sample provider, not from assay-based typing. The prospective study material was composed of cDNA or gDNA derived from T cells, B-cell-depleted T cells, or PBMCs. The repertoires were released in a freely available public database intended as a resource for research on the immune response to SARS-CoV-2. Samples came from the ongoing ImmuneRACE study (first 160 participants) plus 1,254 subjects from 6 global collaborators. The sample metadata nearly always contained a de-identified subject ID, COVID-19 status, age in years and sex.

Trimming removed 7 bases from V and 7 bases from J; the gene matches leave 12 bases unexplained. Based on the germline V gene, the CDR1 and CDR2 sequences are SQVTM and ANQGSEA. The CDR3 spans 15 residues, from the cysteine through the phenylalanine. Only the CDR3 DNA stays, 45 bases, in frame from base 1. Points on this clone: Its antigen specificity is not known. Within one base of it there is no much larger clone, and no base qualities were kept.

Each collaborating institution followed its own protocols to collect whole blood in K2EDTA tubes. Collaborator samples were shipped for TCRbeta analysis as frozen whole blood, isolated PBMCs, or DNA extracted from either sample type. Paper-wide results and their limitations: The amount of clinical and demographic metadata varied by source and participant and was provided uncurated.

The immunoSEQ Assay, a bias-controlled multiplex PCR, was used to amplify TCRbeta CDR3 regions from genomic DNA. On the study's bioinformatics: Nucleated cell counts per sample were estimated from amplification of reference gene primers within the assay. To quantify the absolute abundance of each unique TCRbeta CDR3 rearrangement, sequence reads were collapsed and filtered. For each sample, productive Simpson clonality was calculated by taking the square root of Simpson's diversity index across productive rearrangements. TCRdb obtained this table from immuneACCESS and retained in-frame rearrangements with V and J assigned. These tables miss some clones; where compared with another copy, unresolved V genes account for less than half of the shortfall, and the remainder is unexplained. The V and J calls and clone size are taken from that table; D and trimming were inferred from the DNA. Here the sample has approximately 90,000 clones; 85% occur a single time. The top ten constitute about 38% of the sample.

The specimen sequenced was peripheral blood. The rearranged segments are TRBV29-1 and TRBJ2-2; 10 junctional bases match TRBD2. This receptor was obtained from an elderly man with acute or convalescent COVID-19. The DNA reads TGCAGCGGGGCCAAGGGAGCGGGAGGGCTCGGGGAGCTGTTTTTT. This is translated as CSGAKGAGGLGELFF.